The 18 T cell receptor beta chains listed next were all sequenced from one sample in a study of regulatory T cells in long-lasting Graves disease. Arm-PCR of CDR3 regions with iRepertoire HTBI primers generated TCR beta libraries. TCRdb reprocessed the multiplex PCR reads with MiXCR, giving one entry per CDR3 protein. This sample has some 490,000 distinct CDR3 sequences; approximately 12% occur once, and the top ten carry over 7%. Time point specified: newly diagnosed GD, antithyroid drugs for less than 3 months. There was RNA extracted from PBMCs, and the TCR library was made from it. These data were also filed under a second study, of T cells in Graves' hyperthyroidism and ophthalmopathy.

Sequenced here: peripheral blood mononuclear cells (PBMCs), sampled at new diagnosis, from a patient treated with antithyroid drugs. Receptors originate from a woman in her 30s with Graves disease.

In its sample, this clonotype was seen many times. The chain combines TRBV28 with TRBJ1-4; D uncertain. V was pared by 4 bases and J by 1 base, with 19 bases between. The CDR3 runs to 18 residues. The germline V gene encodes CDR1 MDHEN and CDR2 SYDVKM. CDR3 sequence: CASSSVVGRLLTNEKLFF. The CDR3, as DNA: TGTGCCAGCAGTTCCGTTGTAGGGCGACTTCTAACTAATGAAAAACTGTTTTTT.

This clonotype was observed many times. This CDR3 reads CAWSVQANFEQYF. DNA of the CDR3: TGTGCCTGGAGTGTACAGGCTAACTTCGAGCAGTACTTC. The rearrangement joins TRBV30 to TRBJ2-7, with D possibly matching TRBD1 (5 bases). Germline CDR1 reads GTSNPN; CDR2 reads SVGIG (reference sequence). V lost 0 bases, J lost 6 bases, and 12 bases lay in between. CDR3 size: 13 residues.

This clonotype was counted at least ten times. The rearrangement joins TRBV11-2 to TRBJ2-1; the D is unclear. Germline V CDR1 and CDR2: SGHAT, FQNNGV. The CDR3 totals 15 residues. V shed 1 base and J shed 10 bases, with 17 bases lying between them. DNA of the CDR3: TGTGCCAGCAGCTTAGGGCTCCCTCCCTTTAGCGAGCAGTTCTTC. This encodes CASSLGLPPFSEQFF.

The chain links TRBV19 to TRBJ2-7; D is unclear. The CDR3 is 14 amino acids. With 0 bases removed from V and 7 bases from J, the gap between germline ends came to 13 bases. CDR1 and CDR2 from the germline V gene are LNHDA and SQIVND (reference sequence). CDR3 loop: CASSIDGSVWEQYF. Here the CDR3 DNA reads TGTGCCAGTAGTATAGATGGATCGGTGTGGGAGCAGTACTTC.

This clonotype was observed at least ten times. CDR3 DNA: TGTGCCAGCAGTCCACAGGCAGAGAGGGTCAACACCGGGGAGCTGTTTTTT. Encoded protein: CASSPQAERVNTGELFF. This chain connects TRBV12-3 or TRBV12-4 to TRBJ2-2, with D tentatively TRBD1 or TRBD2 (5 bases each). The CDR3 is 17 residues long. With 5 bases removed from V and 2 bases from J, the gap between germline ends came to 18 bases.

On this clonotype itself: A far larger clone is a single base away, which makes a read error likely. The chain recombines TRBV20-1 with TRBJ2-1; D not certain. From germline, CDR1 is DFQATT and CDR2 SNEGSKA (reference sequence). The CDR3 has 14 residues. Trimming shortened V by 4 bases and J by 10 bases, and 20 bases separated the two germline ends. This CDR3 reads CSATGLNKFYEQFF. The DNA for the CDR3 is TGCAGTGCTACCGGCCTTAATAAGTTCTACGAGCAGTTCTTC.

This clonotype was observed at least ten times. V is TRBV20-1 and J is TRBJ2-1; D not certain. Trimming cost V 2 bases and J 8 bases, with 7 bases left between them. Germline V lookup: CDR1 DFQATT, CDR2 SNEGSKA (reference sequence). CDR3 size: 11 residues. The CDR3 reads CSARTHDEQFF. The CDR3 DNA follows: TGCAGTGCTAGAACCCATGATGAGCAGTTCTTC.

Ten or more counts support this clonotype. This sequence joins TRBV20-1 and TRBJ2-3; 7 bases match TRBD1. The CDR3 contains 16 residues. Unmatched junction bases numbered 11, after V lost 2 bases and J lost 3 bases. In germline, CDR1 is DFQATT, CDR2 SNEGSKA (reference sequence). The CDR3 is CSARNLQGFGTDTQYF. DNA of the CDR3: TGCAGTGCTAGAAACCTACAGGGGTTTGGGACAGATACGCAGTATTTT.

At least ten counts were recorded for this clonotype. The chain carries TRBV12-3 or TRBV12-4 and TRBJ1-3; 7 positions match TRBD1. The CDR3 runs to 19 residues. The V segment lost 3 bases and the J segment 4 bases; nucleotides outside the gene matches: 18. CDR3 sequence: CASSFLQGGSGSGGNTIYF. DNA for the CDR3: TGTGCCAGCAGTTTTTTACAAGGGGGCAGTGGCTCTGGGGGAAACACCATATATTTT.

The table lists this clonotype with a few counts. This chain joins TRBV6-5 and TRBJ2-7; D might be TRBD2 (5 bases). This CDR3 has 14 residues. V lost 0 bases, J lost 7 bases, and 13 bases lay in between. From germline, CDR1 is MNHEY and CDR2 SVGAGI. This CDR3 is CASSYSYRREEQYF. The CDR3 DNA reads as TGTGCCAGCAGTTACTCCTATCGTCGGGAAGAGCAGTACTTC.

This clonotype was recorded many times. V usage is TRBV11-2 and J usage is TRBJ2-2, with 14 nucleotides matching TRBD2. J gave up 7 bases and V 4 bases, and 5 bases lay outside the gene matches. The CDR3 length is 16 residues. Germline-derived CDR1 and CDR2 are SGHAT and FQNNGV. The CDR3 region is CASSYPGLAGVGELFF. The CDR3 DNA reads TGTGCCAGCAGCTATCCGGGACTAGCGGGAGTCGGGGAGCTGTTTTTT.

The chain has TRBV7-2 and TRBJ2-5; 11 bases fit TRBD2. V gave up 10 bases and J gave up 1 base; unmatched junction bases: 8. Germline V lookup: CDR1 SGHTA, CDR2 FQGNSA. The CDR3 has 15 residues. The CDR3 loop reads CAISLAGGSQETQYF. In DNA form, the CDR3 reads TGTGCCATCTCCTTAGCGGGAGGGTCCCAAGAGACCCAGTACTTC.

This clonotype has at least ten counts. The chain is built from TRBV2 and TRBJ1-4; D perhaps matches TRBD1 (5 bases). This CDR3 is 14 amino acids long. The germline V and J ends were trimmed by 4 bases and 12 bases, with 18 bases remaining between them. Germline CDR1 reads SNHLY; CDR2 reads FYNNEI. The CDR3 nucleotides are TGTGCCAGCAGTGCTGACAGAAACCTATCAGAACTGTTTTTT. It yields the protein CASSADRNLSELFF.

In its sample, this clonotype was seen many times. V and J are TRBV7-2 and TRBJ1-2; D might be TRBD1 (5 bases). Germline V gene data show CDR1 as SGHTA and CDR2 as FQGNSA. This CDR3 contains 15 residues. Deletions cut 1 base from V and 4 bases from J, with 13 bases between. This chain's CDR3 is CASSLDAGTLYGYTF. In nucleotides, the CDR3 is TGTGCCAGCAGCTTAGATGCGGGGACCCTCTATGGCTACACCTTC.

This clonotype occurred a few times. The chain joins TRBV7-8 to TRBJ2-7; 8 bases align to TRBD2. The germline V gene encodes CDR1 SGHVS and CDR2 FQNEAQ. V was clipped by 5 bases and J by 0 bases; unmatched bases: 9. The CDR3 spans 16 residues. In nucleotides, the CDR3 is TGTGCCAGCAGCCCGCTAGCGGGTCCTACCTCCTACGAGCAGTACTTC. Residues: CASSPLAGPTSYEQYF.

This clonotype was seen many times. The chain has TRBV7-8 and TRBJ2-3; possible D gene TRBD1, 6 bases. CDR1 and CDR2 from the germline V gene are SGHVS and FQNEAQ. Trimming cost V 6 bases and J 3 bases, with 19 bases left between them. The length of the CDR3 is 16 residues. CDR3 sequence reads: CASRDLTGGLTDTQYF. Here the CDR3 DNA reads TGTGCCAGCAGAGACCTGACAGGCGGGCTGACAGATACGCAGTATTTT. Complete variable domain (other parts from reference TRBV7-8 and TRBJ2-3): GAGVSQSPRYKVAKRGQDVALRCDPISGHVSLFWYQQALGQGPEFLTYFQNEAQLDKSGLPSDRFFAERPEGSVSTLKIQRTQQEDSAVYLCASRDLTGGLTDTQYFGPGTRLTVL.

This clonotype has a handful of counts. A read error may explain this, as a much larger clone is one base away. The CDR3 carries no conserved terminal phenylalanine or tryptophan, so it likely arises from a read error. The CDR3 DNA reads TGTGCCAGCAGCCAGGAAATCTACGAGCAGTACCTC. The encoded protein is CASSQEIYEQYL. The chain has TRBV2 and TRBJ2-7, with unresolved D. Per germline, CDR1 SNHLY and CDR2 FYNNEI. V shed 6 bases and J shed 3 bases, with 9 bases lying between them. The CDR3 length is 12 residues.

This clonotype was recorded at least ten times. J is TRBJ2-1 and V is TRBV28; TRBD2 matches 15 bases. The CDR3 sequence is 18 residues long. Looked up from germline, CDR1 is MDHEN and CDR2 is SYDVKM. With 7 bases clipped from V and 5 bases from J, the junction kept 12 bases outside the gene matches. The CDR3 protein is CASTGGLAGGLINNEQFF. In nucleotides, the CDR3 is TGTGCCAGCACAGGAGGACTAGCGGGAGGGTTAATAAACAATGAGCAGTTCTTC.